The 13 T cell receptor beta chains given below trace back to one sample, sequenced in a study of T cell responses to AZD1222 COVID-19 vaccine. This table comes from immunoSEQ multiplex PCR, and its TCRdb copy is limited to in-frame clones, with some not included. The data hold over 85,000 clones, with approximately 88% observed a single time. The material sequenced was peripheral blood, taken on day 0 of AZD1222 vaccination. These TCRs come from an adult in good health.

The rearrangement uses TRBV6-2 or TRBV6-3 and TRBJ1-1; no reliable D call. V dropped 3 bases and J dropped 11 bases, with 13 bases sitting between them. The germline V gene encodes CDR1 MNHEY and CDR2 SVGEGT. The CDR3 is 12 amino acids. The CDR3 DNA follows: TGTGCCAGCAGTTATTGGGAGAGTTTGGCTTTCTTT. Protein sequence: CASSYWESLAFF.

CDR3 bases: TGCAGTGCTCCATGGGGGAGATCCCAGTACTTC. Translation gives CSAPWGRSQYF. The V gene is TRBV20-1, the J gene TRBJ2-5; D might be TRBD1 or TRBD2, each matching 5 bases. Germline CDR1 and CDR2: DFQATT and SNEGSKA (reference sequence). CDR3 size: 11 residues. Trimming pared 5 bases from V and 9 bases from J, leaving 13 bases between.

This chain connects TRBV18 to TRBJ2-1; possibly TRBD2 for D (6 bases). Trimming stripped 4 bases from V and 6 bases from J, with 13 bases between. Germline V gene sequence: CDR1 KGHSH, CDR2 LQKENI. The CDR3 spans 14 residues. CDR3 amino acids: CASSLALGGNEQFF. The CDR3 DNA reads as TGTGCCAGCTCACTCGCGTTGGGAGGCAATGAGCAGTTCTTC.

The chain couples TRBV11-2 to TRBJ2-7, with 10 bases aligning to TRBD2. This CDR3 is 15 amino acids long. Unmatched junction bases numbered 11, after V lost 5 bases and J lost 7 bases. Germline lookup yields CDR1 SGHAT and CDR2 FQNNGV. CDR3 sequence: CASSQTAGGPLEQYF. CDR3 DNA sequence: TGTGCCAGCAGCCAGACAGCGGGAGGGCCGCTAGAGCAGTACTTC.

There are a few counts of this clone. V and J are TRBV28 and TRBJ2-7; D might be TRBD2 (7 bases). Between the trimmed V and J ends, which lost 4 bases and 0 bases, there was a span of 19 bases. The CDR3 has 17 residues. Germline loops: CDR1 MDHEN, CDR2 SYDVKM. The CDR3 loop is CASSSIGGRRSSYEQYF. As DNA, the CDR3 is TGTGCCAGCAGTTCAATCGGGGGGCGGAGGAGCTCCTACGAGCAGTACTTC. Variable domain in full (rest from reference TRBV28 and TRBJ2-7): DVKVTQSSRYLVKRTGEKVFLECVQDMDHENMFWYRQDPGLGLRLIYFSYDVKMKEKGDIPEGYSVSREKKERFSLILESASTNQTSMYLCASSSIGGRRSSYEQYFGPGTRLTVT.

The chain is built from TRBV29-1 and TRBJ1-2, with 9 bases identical to TRBD1. The J segment lost 4 bases and the V segment lost 6 bases, leaving 21 bases of the junction unmatched. The CDR3 has 18 residues. Germline lookup yields CDR1 SQVTM and CDR2 ANQGSEA. CDR3 sequence (DNA): TGCAGCGTCCTGGCCTTTAACGCCGGGACAGGGTTGATCTATGGCTACACCTTC. This translates into CSVLAFNAGTGLIYGYTF.

This chain uses TRBV7-2 with TRBJ2-7; D ambiguous. Germline lookup yields CDR1 SGHTA and CDR2 FQGNSA. This CDR3 contains 13 residues. Deletions cut 4 bases from V and 2 bases from J, with 9 bases between. CDR3 DNA: TGTGCCAGCAGCTCTAACTGGGCCTACGAGCAGTACGTC. It is translated as CASSSNWAYEQYV.

The J gene is TRBJ2-1, the V gene TRBV25-1; 7 nucleotides match TRBD1. Germline V gene sequence: CDR1 MGHDK, CDR2 SYGVNS. The ends lost 3 bases at V and 1 base at J; junction bases unmatched: 6. This CDR3 has 16 residues. The CDR3 region is CASSDMRGLSYNEQFF. The CDR3 DNA follows: TGTGCCAGCAGTGATATGAGGGGGCTTTCCTACAATGAGCAGTTCTTC.

CDR3 bases: TGTGCCAGCTCACCACCGGCCGGGGAGCTGTTTTTT. This translates into CASSPPAGELFF. The genes are TRBV18 and TRBJ2-2; D remains unclear. The CDR3 extends over 12 amino acids. Germline assignment: CDR1 KGHSH and CDR2 LQKENI. Trimming cost V 0 bases and J 6 bases, with 2 bases left between them.

This chain connects TRBV24-1 to TRBJ2-3, with no clear D. Germline loops: CDR1 KGHDR, CDR2 SFDVKD. Trimming removed 9 bases from V and 2 bases from J, with 11 bases in between. This CDR3 is 13 amino acids long. DNA for the CDR3: TGTGCCACCGCCTCCGAAGCCACAGATACGCAGTATTTT. Translating it yields CATASEATDTQYF.

The chain couples TRBV6-5 to TRBJ2-7, with D hard to call. In germline, CDR1 is MNHEY, CDR2 SVGAGI. The CDR3 contains 15 residues. V dropped 2 bases and J dropped 4 bases, with 15 bases sitting between them. In nucleotides, the CDR3 is TGTGCCAGCAGTTACACCAAACTCGGATCTTACGAGCAGTACTTC. Translating it yields CASSYTKLGSYEQYF.

J is TRBJ2-7 and V is TRBV10-3, with no clear D. The CDR3 has 12 amino acids. V was cut by 2 bases and J by 4 bases, with 6 bases left in between. CDR1 and CDR2 from the germline V gene are ENHRY and SYGVKD. The chain's CDR3 is CAISERTYEQYF. The DNA for the CDR3 is TGTGCCATCAGTGAGCGTACGTACGAGCAGTACTTC.

The chain couples TRBV3-1 (or the pseudogene TRBV3-2) to TRBJ2-7, with a possible D match to TRBD1 (5 bases). CDR1 and CDR2 from the germline V gene are LGHDT and YNNKEL (reference sequence). The ends were cut back, 7 bases at V and 3 bases at J, with 13 bases in the middle. This CDR3 comprises 13 residues. This chain's CDR3 is CASKSPGNYEQYF. The CDR3 DNA is TGTGCCAGCAAATCCCCAGGGAACTACGAGCAGTACTTC.